Below, 9 T cell receptor beta chains from the same sample are listed, as sequenced in a study of cytomegalovirus exposure and HLA in healthy donors. Use of 60 Vbeta and 13 Jbeta primers characterized the PCR. Libraries were prepared by immunoSEQ multiplex PCR; TCRdb keeps only in-frame clonotypes and omits some of them. Of around 94,000 clones in the sample, around 80% were seen once. Source material: PBMCs. Receptors were obtained from a male donor in good health and CMV-seropositive.

The rearrangement joins TRBV28 to TRBJ2-7, with a weak D call TRBD1 (5 bases). The CDR3 runs 16 residues. Germline loops: CDR1 MDHEN, CDR2 SYDVKM. V lost 4 bases and J 2 bases, leaving 18 bases between the germline ends. The CDR3 reads CASSSPYLRQTYEQYF. The DNA for the CDR3 is TGTGCCAGCAGTTCTCCCTACCTCCGACAGACCTACGAGCAGTACTTC.

The chain combines TRBV5-4 with TRBJ2-5; 9 nucleotides line up with TRBD2. CDR1 and CDR2 from the germline V gene are SGHNT and YYREEE (reference sequence). There are 15 residues in the CDR3. V gave up 2 bases and J gave up 3 bases; unmatched junction bases: 5. Here the CDR3 DNA reads TGTGCCAGCAGCTTTACAGCGGGGGGTGAAGAGACCCAGTACTTC. It specifies CASSFTAGGEETQYF. The whole variable domain, filled in from reference TRBV5-4 and TRBJ2-5, reads ETGVTQSPTHLIKTRGQQVTLRCSSQSGHNTVSWYQQALGQGPQFIFQYYREEENGRGNFPPRFSGLQFPNYSSELNVNALELDDSALYLCASSFTAGGEETQYFGPGTRLLVL.

The chain combines TRBV19 with TRBJ2-2; D might be TRBD2 (5 bases). V was pared by 0 bases and J by 6 bases, with 14 bases between. In germline, CDR1 is LNHDA, CDR2 SQIVND (reference sequence). There are 16 residues in the CDR3. The CDR3 coding sequence is TGTGCCAGTAGTATAGATGGTTCCCGGAGGTCCGGGGAGCTGTTTTTT. Amino acids: CASSIDGSRRSGELFF.

The chain uses TRBV27 and TRBJ1-2, with D perhaps TRBD1 (6 bases). The germline V gene has CDR1 MNHEY and CDR2 SMNVEV (reference sequence). V shed 8 bases and J shed 0 bases, with 16 bases lying between them. The CDR3 extends over 15 amino acids. CDR3 residues: CASRPGDTTNYGYTF. The CDR3 nucleotides are TGTGCCAGCCGTCCAGGGGACACGACTAACTATGGCTACACCTTC.

This rearrangement joins TRBV4-1 to TRBJ1-2, with TRBD1 identical over 9 bases. The V and J ends lost 2 bases and 2 bases, in that order; junction bases with no gene match: 12. Germline V CDR1 and CDR2: MGHRA, YSYEKL. The CDR3 is made up of 18 amino acids. The CDR3 is CASSQLEDRGAGNYGYTF. As DNA, the CDR3 is TGCGCCAGCAGCCAATTAGAGGACAGGGGCGCAGGGAACTATGGCTACACCTTC.

The chain employs TRBV18 and TRBJ1-5; no reliable D call. The V end lost 3 bases, the J end lost 4 bases, and 13 bases lay between the germline ends. Germline V gives CDR1 KGHSH, CDR2 LQKENI. The CDR3 sequence is 15 residues long. CDR3 amino acids: CASSPGAGANQPQHF. CDR3 nucleotide sequence: TGTGCCAGCTCACCCGGAGCGGGAGCGAATCAGCCCCAGCATTTT.

The CDR3 DNA follows: TGCGCCAGCAGCCAAGTATGGAGCGGGAGCTCCTACGAGCAGTACTTC. It is translated as CASSQVWSGSSYEQYF. The chain uses TRBV4-1 and TRBJ2-7; 8 bases line up with TRBD2. This CDR3 has 16 amino acids. The V gene end was trimmed by 1 base and the J gene end by 0 bases; junction bases not matched to a gene: 5. Germline lookup yields CDR1 MGHRA and CDR2 YSYEKL.

Only a few counts were recorded for this clone. The chain couples TRBV6-6 to TRBJ1-5, with D tentatively TRBD1 (6 bases). Germline V CDR1 and CDR2: MNHNY, SVGAGI (reference sequence). The CDR3 loop spans 13 amino acids. Trimming left V 9 bases short and J 5 bases short, with 14 bases between. The CDR3 sequence: CASKDSSYQPQHF. The CDR3 bases are TGTGCCAGTAAGGACAGTTCATATCAGCCCCAGCATTTT.

This clone was seen a single time. The V and J genes are TRBV5-8 and TRBJ2-5; D gene ambiguous. V was shortened by 0 bases and J by 1 base, with 4 bases between the two germline ends. Germline-derived CDR1 and CDR2 are SGHTS and YDEGEE. The CDR3 contains 13 residues. The CDR3 region has the DNA TGTGCCAGCAGCTTGGCTAGCCAAGAGACCCAGTACTTC. Amino acid sequence: CASSLASQETQYF.